The 5 T cell receptor beta chains listed next were all sequenced from one sample in a study of blood T cell repertoires in COVID-19. Sequenced by immunoSEQ multiplex PCR; TCRdb stores in-frame clones only, minus some. The sample shows fewer than 200,000 clones, 80% to 85% of them seen only once. Material for sequencing was peripheral blood. Source of these receptors: a woman of 80 years or more with active or convalescent COVID-19.

The chain uses TRBV5-1 and TRBJ2-5; 7 nucleotides match TRBD1. Germline assignment: CDR1 SGHRS and CDR2 YFSETQ. This CDR3 is 13 amino acids long. Trimming cost V 4 bases and J 5 bases; bases outside gene matches: 5. The CDR3 coding sequence is TGCGCCAGCAGCGTAACAGGGGTTGAGACCCAGTACTTC. Amino acids: CASSVTGVETQYF.

The chain has TRBV5-4 and TRBJ2-2, with TRBD1 as a possible D gene (6 bases). This CDR3 comprises 14 residues. Germline V gives CDR1 SGHNT, CDR2 YYREEE (reference sequence). The V and J ends lost 2 bases and 4 bases respectively, with 9 bases between them. CDR3 bases: TGTGCCAGCAGCTTCGGGACACTCACCGGGGAGCTGTTTTTT. This translates into CASSFGTLTGELFF.

This clone was seen only a few times. The chain combines TRBV6-1 with TRBJ1-6, with 7 positions matching TRBD1. CDR1 MNHNS and CDR2 SASEGT come from the germline V gene. The length of the CDR3 is 17 residues. Germline trimming cut 0 bases from V and 6 bases from J; bases unmatched to any gene: 8. For the CDR3, the DNA is TGTGCCAGCAGTGAAGCTAGGGGACAGCCCGTTAATTCACCCCTCCACTTT. Protein sequence: CASSEARGQPVNSPLHF.

The chain combines TRBV5-1 with TRBJ1-2; TRBD1 agrees at 7 bases. Germline-derived CDR1 and CDR2 are SGHRS and YFSETQ. The CDR3 totals 14 residues. Trimming took 4 bases from V and 2 from J; bases not matched to a gene: 5. In DNA form, the CDR3 reads TGCGCCAGCAGCCCGGGACAGTCAAACTATGGCTACACCTTC. Residues: CASSPGQSNYGYTF.

This clone was recorded once. V and J are TRBV24-1 and TRBJ1-6; the D is unclear. The CDR3 runs to 17 residues. CDR1 is KGHDR, CDR2 SFDVKD, per germline. V was pared by 1 base and J by 3 bases, with 12 bases between. CDR3 protein: CATSDFGATHYNSPLHF. The CDR3 DNA is TGTGCCACCAGTGATTTCGGAGCGACCCACTATAATTCACCCCTCCACTTT.